These 30 T cell receptor beta chains were all obtained from the same sample, sequenced in a study of human T cells and chemical hapten exposure. Indicated time point: patch test 3, about 24 weeks after DPC sensitization. Treatment specified: therapeutic diphenylcyclopropenone sensitization with weekly scalp DPC. MiXCR, run by TCRdb on the RACE reads, gives a single entry per CDR3 protein. The sample shows 45,000 to 60,000 distinct CDR3 sequences, around 12% of them seen only once. This material consisted of whole blood, taken in connection with sensitization to the hapten diphenylcyclopropenone (DPC). Source of these receptors: a man aged 25-45 years with alopecia areata. Some clones in this sample may be carry-over from other donors' samples.

Concerning this clonotype itself: This clone may be a read error of a much larger clone one base away. This chain uses TRBV6-6 with TRBJ1-4; TRBD1 matches at 9 bases. The germline gives CDR1 MNHNY, CDR2 SVGAGI (reference sequence). With V trimmed by 4 bases and J by 8 bases, 5 bases remained unmatched. The CDR3 sequence is 14 residues long. The chain's CDR3 is CASSWGTGWEKLFF. Here the CDR3 DNA reads TGTGCCAGCAGTTGGGGGACAGGGTGGGAAAAACTGTTTTTT.

In its sample, this clonotype was seen many times. The junction differs from germline at one of its ends, possibly a read error. V usage is TRBV20-1 and J usage is TRBJ2-3; 7 bases agree with TRBD1. The CDR3 has 15 amino acids. Germline assignment: CDR1 DFQATT and CDR2 SNEGSKA (reference sequence). CDR3 sequence reads: CSANRDRGSTDMQYF. The CDR3 DNA reads TGCAGTGCTAACCGGGACAGAGGTTCCACAGATATGCAGTATTTT.

This clonotype came up many times. The genes are TRBV12-3 or TRBV12-4 and TRBJ2-7; 9 bases are a match to TRBD2. Losses at the gene ends were 2 bases for V and 6 bases for J; bases not matched to a gene: 5. There are 14 residues in the CDR3. Written as DNA, the CDR3 is TGTGCCAGCAGTTTAATAGCGGGGGCCACCGAGCAGTACTTC. Protein: CASSLIAGATEQYF.

This clonotype was seen at least ten times. The chain is built from TRBV19 and TRBJ2-7; tentatively, D is TRBD1 (5 bases). V was trimmed by 11 bases and J by 4 bases, leaving 15 bases between them. There are 12 residues in the CDR3. The germline CDR1 and CDR2 sequences are LNHDA and SQIVND (reference sequence). DNA of the CDR3: TGTGCCGTAGGACAAAGGGGATACGAGCAGTACTTC. This encodes CAVGQRGYEQYF.

V gene TRBV7-3 combines with J gene TRBJ2-2; the D gene is possibly TRBD2 (6 bases). Deletions cut 1 base from V and 5 bases from J, with 14 bases between. CDR1 and CDR2 (germline): SGHTA, FQGTGA. This CDR3 has 16 residues. The CDR3 reads CASSLRPGAGTGELFF. The CDR3 DNA sequence: TGTGCCAGCAGCTTAAGACCTGGGGCGGGAACCGGGGAGCTGTTTTTT.

With respect to this clonotype: A single base separates this from a much larger clone, so it may be a read error. J is TRBJ2-5 and V is TRBV2; 8 bases match TRBD2. In germline, CDR1 is SNHLY, CDR2 FYNNEI. The CDR3 consists of 14 residues. V shed 4 bases and J 5 bases; nucleotides not matched to a gene: 6. The CDR3 region is CASSGATSDETQYF. As DNA, the CDR3 is TGTGCCAGCAGTGGAGCGACTAGCGACGAGACCCAGTACTTC.

This sequence joins TRBV9 and TRBJ2-7, with 10 bases identical to TRBD2. The V segment lost 0 bases and the J segment 5 bases; nucleotides outside the gene matches: 8. CDR1 SGDLS and CDR2 YYNGEE come from the germline V gene. The CDR3 totals 16 residues. The CDR3 sequence: CASSVAPSGGMDEQYF. CDR3 in DNA: TGTGCCAGCAGCGTAGCCCCTAGCGGGGGAATGGACGAGCAGTACTTC.

With respect to this clonotype: A much larger clone sits a single nucleotide away, making a read error possible. This is likely a read error, given that the CDR3 carries no conserved phenylalanine or tryptophan at its end. The chain joins TRBV7-7 to TRBJ2-5; 7 bases align to TRBD1. The germline V gene has CDR1 SSHAT and CDR2 FNYEAQ (reference sequence). This CDR3 is built from 14 residues. V lost 1 base and J lost 2; bases outside the gene matches: 1. The CDR3 bases are TGTGCCAGCAGCTTAGGGACAGGACAAGAGACCCAGTACTCC. The encoded protein is CASSLGTGQETQYS.

This clonotype has at least ten counts. The chain is built from TRBV12-2 and TRBJ1-4; the D call in the table, TRBD1, was not verified against the DNA. TRBV12-2 is classified as a pseudogene. This CDR3 region has 23 residues. CDR3 bases: TGTGCAAGTCGCTTTCTCCGGGACAGGGGACTAAGCATTGGTAATGAAACCGCGGAAAAACTGTTTTTT. This gives the protein CASRFLRDRGLSIGNETAEKLFF.

This clonotype occurred many times. The chain has TRBV9 and TRBJ1-1; 9 nucleotides match TRBD1. The germline gives CDR1 SGDLS, CDR2 YYNGEE. Trimming at V came to 3 bases and at J to 5 bases, leaving 8 bases not matched to a gene. The CDR3 sequence is 15 residues long. The CDR3 region is CASSAHRGRETEAFF. The DNA of the CDR3 is TGTGCCAGCAGCGCACACAGGGGGCGCGAAACTGAAGCTTTCTTT. The full variable domain, completed using reference TRBV9 and TRBJ1-1, is DSGVTQTPKHLITATGQRVTLRCSPRSGDLSVYWYQQSLDQGLQFLIQYYNGEERAKGNILERFSAQQFPDLHSELNLSSLELGDSALYFCASSAHRGRETEAFFGQGTRLTVV.

This clonotype appeared a few times. The chain couples TRBV20-1 to TRBJ2-3, with TRBD2 matching 11 bases. This CDR3 is built from 14 residues. Germline V gives CDR1 DFQATT, CDR2 SNEGSKA (reference sequence). V was clipped by 4 bases and J by 0 bases; unmatched bases: 0. The CDR3 nucleotides are TGCAGTGCTATAGCGGGAGGGAGCACAGATACGCAGTATTTT. It is translated as CSAIAGGSTDTQYF.

This chain connects TRBV9 to TRBJ2-7; D is tentatively TRBD1 or TRBD2 (5 bases each). The V and J ends lost 6 bases and 3 bases respectively, with 10 bases between them. In germline, CDR1 is SGDLS, CDR2 YYNGEE. The CDR3 runs to 12 residues. This CDR3 is CASNRDGYEQYF. In nucleotides, the CDR3 is TGTGCCAGCAACCGGGACGGCTACGAGCAGTACTTC.

The CDR3, as DNA: TGCAGCGTCCTTATTAGGGATCTCGCCAAAAACATTCAGTACTTC. Translated: CSVLIRDLAKNIQYF. The genes are TRBV29-1 and TRBJ2-4; D ambiguous. Trimming took off 6 bases at V and 1 base at J, with 16 bases between the two ends. The germline gives CDR1 SQVTM, CDR2 ANQGSEA. The CDR3 is 15 residues long.

This clonotype showed up just a few times. The genes are TRBV6-2 or TRBV6-3 and TRBJ2-5; TRBD2 is a possible D gene (7 bases). V lost 4 bases and J 7 bases, leaving 13 bases between the germline ends. Germline V gene data show CDR1 as MNHEY and CDR2 as SVGEGT. The CDR3 has 13 amino acids. The CDR3 DNA reads TGTGCCAGCAGTTCAAACGGGGGGCGGACCCAGTACTTC. Its translation is CASSSNGGRTQYF.

This chain links TRBV6-2 or TRBV6-3 with TRBJ2-1; D is possibly TRBD2 (6 bases). CDR1 MNHEY and CDR2 SVGEGT come from the germline V gene. The ends were cut back, 4 bases at V and 0 bases at J, with 10 bases in the middle. This CDR3 spans 15 amino acids. CDR3 protein: CASSLGLLSYNEQFF. CDR3 coding DNA: TGTGCCAGCAGTTTGGGACTCCTCTCCTACAATGAGCAGTTCTTC.

There are a few counts of this clonotype. The rearrangement joins TRBV15 to TRBJ2-1; D is uncertain. This CDR3 contains 12 residues. V shed 0 bases and J shed 7 bases, with 4 bases lying between them. Germline V lookup: CDR1 LNHNV, CDR2 YYDKDF (reference sequence). As DNA, the CDR3 is TGTGCCACCAGCAGAGATCGGAATGAGCAGTTCTTC. This codes for CATSRDRNEQFF.

This clonotype was seen ten or more times. The chain employs TRBV14 and TRBJ2-7, with 8 bases identical to TRBD2. Germline V lookup: CDR1 SGHDN, CDR2 FVKESK. V lost 4 bases, J lost 1 base, and 6 bases stayed unmatched. The CDR3 contains 15 residues. The CDR3: CASSPGRGRSYEQYF. In DNA, the CDR3 is TGTGCCAGCAGCCCCGGGAGGGGTAGATCCTACGAGCAGTACTTC.

This clonotype showed up many times. The rearrangement uses TRBV24-1 and TRBJ2-1, with 8 bases that match TRBD2. Germline values: CDR1 KGHDR, CDR2 SFDVKD. This CDR3 region has 17 residues. V dropped 1 base and J dropped 3; count of bases not matched to a gene: 7. The CDR3 protein is CATSDFYTSGDYNEQFF. The CDR3 nucleotides are TGTGCCACCAGTGATTTCTACACTAGCGGCGACTACAATGAGCAGTTCTTC.

This clonotype was recorded many times. The V and J genes are TRBV19 and TRBJ2-7; TRBD1 aligns across 9 bases. J gave up 4 bases and V 3 bases, and 10 bases lay outside the gene matches. CDR1 LNHDA and CDR2 SQIVND come from the germline V gene (reference sequence). The CDR3 sequence is 16 residues long. The CDR3 is CASSIDPTGGYYEQYF. Written as DNA, the CDR3 is TGTGCCAGTAGTATCGACCCTACAGGGGGCTATTACGAGCAGTACTTC.

This clonotype occurred many times. The rearrangement joins TRBV10-2 to TRBJ2-5, with D unclear. Germline V CDR1 and CDR2: WSHSY, SAAADI. Trimming shortened V by 8 bases and J by 4 bases, and 8 bases separated the two germline ends. The CDR3 is 11 amino acids. The CDR3 protein is CASANSETQYF. The CDR3 DNA reads TGCGCCAGCGCCAATTCAGAGACCCAGTACTTC.

The chain combines TRBV7-2 with TRBJ1-2, with TRBD1 matching 7 bases. V was clipped by 0 bases and J by 8 bases; unmatched bases: 3. Germline V gives CDR1 SGHTA, CDR2 FQGNSA. The CDR3 spans 13 residues. CDR3 sequence (DNA): TGTGCCAGCAGCTTAGCCAGGGACAGAGGCTACACCTTC. It specifies CASSLARDRGYTF.

A note on this clonotype: Germline is not matched at one junction end, which may reflect a read error. The chain couples TRBV5-5 to TRBJ2-7; the D gene is possibly TRBD2 (7 bases). There are 15 residues in the CDR3. Germline V gene sequence: CDR1 SGHKS, CDR2 YYEKEE (reference sequence). The CDR3 sequence is CASSLAPTPQGGLIF. DNA of the CDR3: TGTGCCAGCAGCTTGGCTCCCACCCCACAGGGAGGGTTGATCTTC.

The chain is built from TRBV11-2 and TRBJ2-5; weak D call: TRBD2 (5 bases). Trimming removed 3 bases at V and 6 bases at J, with 8 bases between. This CDR3 contains 12 residues. Germline values: CDR1 SGHAT, CDR2 FQNNGV. The DNA of the CDR3 is TGTGCCAGCAGCTTCGGGATGCAGACCCAGTACTTC. Its protein is CASSFGMQTQYF.

This clonotype was counted only a few times. The chain couples TRBV6-4 to TRBJ1-1; D is unclear. Germline V gene data show CDR1 as MRHNA and CDR2 as SNTAGT. The V and J ends lost 5 bases and 4 bases respectively, with 11 bases between them. The CDR3 has 13 amino acids. The CDR3 bases are TGTGCCAGCAGTTTGACCGCGGGCACTGAAGCTTTCTTT. It codes for CASSLTAGTEAFF.

This clonotype was seen at least ten times. This chain uses TRBV5-1 with TRBJ2-1, with D possibly being TRBD1 (6 bases). CDR3 length equals 23 residues. Trimming cost V 4 bases and J 0 bases, with 35 bases left between them. Germline assignment: CDR1 SGHRS and CDR2 YFSETQ. Written as DNA, the CDR3 is TGCGCCAGCAGCGGAACAGGGAAGTGGGTCCAAGGGCAAGGCGCAAGCTCCTACAATGAGCAGTTCTTC. It encodes CASSGTGKWVQGQGASSYNEQFF.

This clonotype was counted many times. The rearrangement joins TRBV12-3 or TRBV12-4 to TRBJ1-5, with a possible D match to TRBD1 (5 bases). The CDR3 is 15 amino acids. The ends were cut back, 5 bases at V and 3 bases at J, with 14 bases in the middle. CDR3 nucleotide sequence: TGTGCCAGCAGTCAGGGACTCACCTTCAATCAGCCCCAGCATTTT. Translation gives CASSQGLTFNQPQHF.

This clonotype was observed a handful of times. V usage is TRBV20-1 and J usage is TRBJ2-6; D possibly corresponds to TRBD2 (5 bases). The CDR3 is 16 amino acids. The germline V gene encodes CDR1 DFQATT and CDR2 SNEGSKA (reference sequence). The V end was cut by 0 bases, the J end by 2 bases, with 11 bases between. DNA of the CDR3: TGCAGTGCTAGAGATTCCCACGGGACTGGGGCCAACGTCCTGACTTTC. It is translated as CSARDSHGTGANVLTF.

This clonotype was counted many times. CDR3 region: CASSLALAGRGFSGNTIYF. DNA of the CDR3: TGTGCCAGCAGCTTAGCGCTTGCAGGCCGGGGATTCTCTGGAAACACCATATATTTT. The chain is built from TRBV7-8 and TRBJ1-3; no clear D. The V end lost 0 bases, the J end lost 0 bases, and 18 bases lay between the germline ends. The CDR3 extends over 19 amino acids. Germline values: CDR1 SGHVS, CDR2 FQNEAQ.

V gene TRBV28 combines with J gene TRBJ1-2; the D gene is possibly TRBD1 (5 bases). Germline assignment: CDR1 MDHEN and CDR2 SYDVKM. V lost 5 bases, J lost 4 bases, and 14 bases lay in between. This CDR3 contains 14 residues. The CDR3, as DNA: TGTGCCAGCAGTCCTGCGGGGGAAACCTATGGCTACACCTTC. The encoded protein is CASSPAGETYGYTF.

The rearrangement links TRBV24-1 to TRBJ1-5; D unresolved. This CDR3 comprises 13 residues. Deletions cut 7 bases from V and 0 bases from J, with 6 bases between. Germline V lookup: CDR1 KGHDR, CDR2 SFDVKD. The CDR3 loop is CATRRNSNQPQHF. The CDR3 DNA sequence: TGTGCCACCAGGAGGAATAGCAATCAGCCCCAGCATTTT.